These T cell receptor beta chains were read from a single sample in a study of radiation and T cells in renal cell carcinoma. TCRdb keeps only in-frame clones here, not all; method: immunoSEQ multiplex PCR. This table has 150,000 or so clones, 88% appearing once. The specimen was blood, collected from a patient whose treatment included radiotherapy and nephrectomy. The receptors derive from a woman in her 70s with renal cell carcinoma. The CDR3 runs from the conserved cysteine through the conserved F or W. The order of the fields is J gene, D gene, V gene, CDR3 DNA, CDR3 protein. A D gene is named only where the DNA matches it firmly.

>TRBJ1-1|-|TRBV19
TGTGCCAGTAGAACTACAGGGATGAACACTGAAGCTTTCTTT
CASRTTGMNTEAFF
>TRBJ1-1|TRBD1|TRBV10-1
TGCGCCAGCGGCCCCCATCTTGACAGGGAAACTGAAGCTTTCTTT
CASGPHLDRETEAFF
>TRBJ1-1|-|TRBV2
TGTGCCAGCAGTGTTGGGGACCTTAACACTGAAGCTTTCTTT
CASSVGDLNTEAFF
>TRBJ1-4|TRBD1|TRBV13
TGTGCCAGCAGCCCCCACGGGACAGCTAATGAAAAACTGTTTTTT
CASSPHGTANEKLFF
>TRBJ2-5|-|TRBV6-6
TGTGCCAGCAGCCCAGGACCCAGGGAGACCCAGTACTTC
CASSPGPRETQYF
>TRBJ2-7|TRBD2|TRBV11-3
TGTGCCAGCAGCTTAGAGGGGGAGGGCGAGCAGTACTTC
CASSLEGEGEQYF
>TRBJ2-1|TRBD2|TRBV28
TGTGCCAGCAGTTCCCGACTAGCCAATGAGCAGTTCTTC
CASSSRLANEQFF
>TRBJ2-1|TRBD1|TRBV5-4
TGTGCCAGCAGTACACAGGGGGCTAGCTCCTACAATGAGCAGTTCTTC
CASSTQGASSYNEQFF
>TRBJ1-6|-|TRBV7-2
TGTGCCACCGTGCTACAGAGCTCCTATAATTCACCCCTCCACTTT
CATVLQSSYNSPLHF
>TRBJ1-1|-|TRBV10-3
TGTGCCATCACCCCCCGGGAGGGACTGAACACTGAAGCTTTCTTT
CAITPREGLNTEAFF
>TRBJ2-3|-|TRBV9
TGTGCCAGCAGCCCGACAGGGACTACAGATACGCAGTATTTT
CASSPTGTTDTQYF
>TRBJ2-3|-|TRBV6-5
TGTGCCAGCAGTTACGGAGGCGGTTTTAGCACAGATACGCAGTATTTT
CASSYGGGFSTDTQYF
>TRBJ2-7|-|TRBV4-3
TGCGCCAGCAACAGAGACGCGGGACAGCAGTACTTC
CASNRDAGQQYF
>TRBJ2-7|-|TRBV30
TGTGCCTGTTTGTTTCGGACAAATGAGCAGTACTTC
CACLFRTNEQYF
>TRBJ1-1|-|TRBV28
TGTGCCAGCAGTCCCCCGGGACAGAACACTGAAGCTTTCTTT
CASSPPGQNTEAFF
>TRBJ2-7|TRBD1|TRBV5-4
TGTGCCAGCAGCCATAAAGACAGGGGATTTTACGAGCAGTACTTC
CASSHKDRGFYEQYF
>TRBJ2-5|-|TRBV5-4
TGTGCCAGCAGCGCCTTCCAAGAGACCCAGTACTTC
CASSAFQETQYF